The 11 T cell receptor beta chains below come from one sample, sequenced in a study of blood T cell repertoires in COVID-19. The data were produced by immunoSEQ multiplex PCR, yet TCRdb's version contains in-frame clones alone and is incomplete. The table shows 200,000 to 250,000 clones, with 70% to 90% occurring only once. Sequenced material: peripheral blood. These receptors all come from a man aged 35 to 55 with acute or convalescent COVID-19.

J is TRBJ2-2 and V is TRBV9; TRBD2 matches at 7 bases. The CDR3 consists of 14 residues. Looked up from germline, CDR1 is SGDLS and CDR2 is YYNGEE. Trimming took 0 bases from V and 6 from J; bases not matched to a gene: 2. CDR3 in amino acids: CASSVGGGAGELFF. The CDR3 DNA follows: TGTGCCAGCAGCGTAGGGGGAGGGGCCGGGGAGCTGTTTTTT. Using reference TRBV9 and TRBJ2-2 for the parts outside the CDR3, the full variable domain is DSGVTQTPKHLITATGQRVTLRCSPRSGDLSVYWYQQSLDQGLQFLIQYYNGEERAKGNILERFSAQQFPDLHSELNLSSLELGDSALYFCASSVGGGAGELFFGEGSRLTVL.

This chain connects TRBV2 to TRBJ1-3; D unresolved. The CDR3 covers 13 residues. The V gene lost 8 bases and the J gene lost 5 bases, with 13 bases spanning the gap. The germline V gene has CDR1 SNHLY and CDR2 FYNNEI. The CDR3 DNA sequence: TGTGCCAGCGGACCTTCGGGGAGAAACACCATATATTTT. Encoded protein: CASGPSGRNTIYF.

The V and J genes are TRBV5-4 and TRBJ1-6, with no clear D. The CDR3 consists of 14 residues. CDR1 SGHNT and CDR2 YYREEE come from the germline V gene (reference sequence). V was pared by 2 bases and J by 9 bases, with 12 bases between. This chain's CDR3 is CASSFSQNPSPLHF. The DNA for the CDR3 is TGTGCCAGCAGCTTCTCTCAGAACCCTTCACCCCTCCACTTT.

This clone was recorded only once. This sequence joins TRBV11-2 and TRBJ2-7; D is uncertain. CDR1 and CDR2 (germline): SGHAT, FQNNGV. V lost 0 bases and J 0 bases, leaving 6 bases between the germline ends. This CDR3 spans 14 amino acids. CDR3 coding DNA: TGTGCCAGCAGCTTAGATAGCCTCTCCTACGAGCAGTACTTC. Translation: CASSLDSLSYEQYF.

This CDR3 is CASSFRADREDGNTIYF. The CDR3 bases are TGTGCCAGCAGCTTTAGAGCGGACAGGGAGGATGGAAACACCATATATTTT. The chain has TRBV7-2 and TRBJ1-3, with 8 bases fitting TRBD1. CDR1 and CDR2 (germline): SGHTA, FQGNSA. V dropped 3 bases and J dropped 3; count of bases not matched to a gene: 10. The CDR3 spans 17 residues.

V usage is TRBV4-1 and J usage is TRBJ2-7, with a possible D match to TRBD1 (6 bases). The germline CDR1 and CDR2 sequences are MGHRA and YSYEKL. CDR3 length: 15 amino acids. V lost 0 bases, J lost 3 bases, and 12 bases lay in between. In DNA, the CDR3 is TGCGCCAGCAGCCAAGATCTCGGGACAAACTACGAGCAGTACTTC. Protein sequence: CASSQDLGTNYEQYF.

The chain uses TRBV6-1 and TRBJ2-7; 8 positions agree with TRBD1. J was trimmed by 0 bases and V by 4 bases; bases with no gene match: 11. The CDR3 has 17 residues. From germline, CDR1 is MNHNS and CDR2 SASEGT. This chain's CDR3 is CASSAKGQGILSYEQYF. In nucleotides, the CDR3 is TGTGCCAGCAGTGCCAAAGGACAGGGTATACTCTCCTACGAGCAGTACTTC.

The rearrangement links TRBV4-3 to TRBJ1-2; 8 bases map to TRBD1. CDR3 length equals 15 residues. V was pared by 0 bases and J by 2 bases, with 2 bases of the junction left unmatched. Germline CDR1 is LGHNA and CDR2 is YSLEER. This CDR3 reads CASSQDRGPNYGYTF. The CDR3 bases are TGCGCCAGCAGCCAAGACAGGGGGCCAAACTATGGCTACACCTTC.

The J gene is TRBJ1-2, the V gene TRBV5-1, with D possibly TRBD1 on 5 matching bases. Per the germline V gene, CDR1 is SGHRS and CDR2 is YFSETQ. V shed 1 base and J shed 4 bases, with 14 bases lying between them. There are 15 residues in the CDR3. CDR3 DNA: TGCGCCAGCAGCTTGTCTCGTTGGGACTCCTATGGCTACACCTTC. Its translation is CASSLSRWDSYGYTF.

J is TRBJ1-3 and V is TRBV4-3; D unresolved. Germline-derived CDR1 and CDR2 are LGHNA and YSLEER. CDR3 length: 15 amino acids. V was clipped by 0 bases and J by 0 bases, with 6 bases between them. The CDR3, as DNA: TGCGCCAGCAGCCAAGATAACGGCTCTGGAAACACCATATATTTT. Its protein is CASSQDNGSGNTIYF.

This chain joins TRBV14 and TRBJ2-3; 11 bases map to TRBD2. Trimming cost V 2 bases and J 2 bases; bases outside gene matches: 3. Germline CDR1 SGHDN, CDR2 FVKESK. This CDR3 has 16 residues. The CDR3 here is CASSQLAGGLTDTQYF. CDR3 sequence (DNA): TGTGCCAGCAGCCAACTAGCGGGGGGCCTCACAGATACGCAGTATTTT.